One sample yielded the 16 T cell receptor beta chains listed below, sequenced in a study of HIV-infected patients and healthy controls. Around 530 ng RNA was reverse transcribed with alpha and beta constant-region primers. Separate chain-specific third strand synthesis with multiplexing indices produced the alpha and beta libraries. One entry per CDR3 protein, called by TCRdb with MiXCR from the 5' RACE reads. The repertoire holds approximately 11,000 distinct CDR3 sequences, with around a tenth as singletons. Whole blood was used without fractionation, so all unsorted peripheral T cells were included. The sequencing here drew on blood, taken before antiretroviral therapy. These receptors came from an adult with HIV infection. The donor label of this sample is uncertain.

This clonotype was observed at least ten times. This sequence joins TRBV16 and TRBJ1-2; D is undetermined. In germline, CDR1 is KGHSY, CDR2 FQNENV. The V end was cut by 0 bases, the J end by 8 bases, with 16 bases between. The CDR3 runs to 15 residues. The CDR3 loop reads CASSQSTQAPWGYTF. CDR3 bases: TGTGCCAGCAGCCAATCGACCCAGGCCCCGTGGGGCTACACCTTC. The full variable domain, with the rest looked up from reference TRBV16 and TRBJ1-2, is GEEVAQTPKHLVRGEGQKAKLYCAPIKGHSYVFWYQQVLKNEFKFLISFQNENVFDETGMPKERFSAKCLPNSPCSLEIQATKLEDSAVYFCASSQSTQAPWGYTFGSGTRLTVV.

V and J are TRBV25-1 and TRBJ2-2; D is uncertain. This CDR3 region has 15 residues. CDR1 MGHDK and CDR2 SYGVNS come from the germline V gene. Trimming stripped 1 base from V and 1 base from J, with 7 bases between. The CDR3 loop reads CASSESNQNTGELFF. In DNA form, the CDR3 reads TGTGCCAGCAGTGAATCTAACCAGAACACCGGGGAGCTGTTTTTT.

CDR3 coding DNA: TGTGCCAGCAGCCGACAGGGTAAGGTACCCTACAATGAGCAGTTCTTC. This encodes CASSRQGKVPYNEQFF. The chain couples TRBV6-2 or TRBV6-3 to TRBJ2-1; 7 bases align to TRBD1. J gave up 2 bases and V 6 bases, and 10 bases lay outside the gene matches. The CDR3 extends over 16 amino acids. Germline V gene data show CDR1 as MNHEY and CDR2 as SVGEGT.

This clonotype has at least ten counts. In DNA form, the CDR3 reads TGTGCCAGCAGTTACAAGGTTTCCTCTGGAAACACCATATATTTT. It is translated as CASSYKVSSGNTIYF. The chain uses TRBV6-6 and TRBJ1-3; D call uncertain. This CDR3 region has 15 residues. Germline values: CDR1 MNHNY, CDR2 SVGAGI (reference sequence). Trimming took off 2 bases at V and 0 bases at J, with 8 bases between the two ends.

This clonotype was found many times. The chain links TRBV2 to TRBJ2-5; D gene unclear. V was cut by 3 bases and J by 5 bases, with 16 bases left in between. The length of the CDR3 is 15 residues. Germline V CDR1 and CDR2: SNHLY, FYNNEI. The CDR3 loop is CASSDEFSATETQYF. The CDR3 DNA reads as TGTGCCAGCAGTGATGAATTCTCGGCCACGGAGACCCAGTACTTC.

This clonotype was seen more than once but under ten times. The chain carries TRBV7-9 and TRBJ2-1; tentatively, D is TRBD1 (5 bases). Trimming took 3 bases from V and 0 from J, leaving 9 bases between them. This CDR3 region has 15 residues. The germline V gene has CDR1 SEHNR and CDR2 FQNEAQ (reference sequence). The CDR3 bases are TGTGCCAGCAGCTTGAAGGGGTCCTCCTACAATGAGCAGTTCTTC. It encodes CASSLKGSSYNEQFF.

This clonotype has a handful of counts. The rearrangement uses TRBV25-1 and TRBJ2-5, with 8 bases lining up with TRBD2. CDR1 and CDR2 from the germline V gene are MGHDK and SYGVNS. The junction had 10 bases not matched to a gene; V was cut back by 3 bases and J by 4 bases. The CDR3 has 16 amino acids. The CDR3 here is CASSDWSGGHPETQYF. CDR3 nucleotides: TGTGCCAGCAGTGACTGGAGCGGGGGCCACCCAGAGACCCAGTACTTC. Full variable domain (rest looked up from reference TRBV25-1 and TRBJ2-5): EADIYQTPRYLVIGTGKKITLECSQTMGHDKMYWYQQDPGMELHLIHYSYGVNSTEKGDLSSESTVSRIRTEHFPLTLESARPSHTSQYLCASSDWSGGHPETQYFGPGTRLLVL.

At least ten counts were recorded for this clonotype. This chain links TRBV5-1 with TRBJ2-1; TRBD2 matches at 8 bases. Germline CDR1 SGHRS, CDR2 YFSETQ. The CDR3 is 15 amino acids. Germline trimming cut 3 bases from V and 2 bases from J; bases unmatched to any gene: 4. CDR3 DNA sequence: TGCGCCAGCAGCTCGACTAGCGCACCCTACAATGAGCAGTTCTTC. Translation: CASSSTSAPYNEQFF.

Ten or more counts support this clonotype. This chain joins TRBV10-3 and TRBJ1-5, with a weak D call TRBD1 (5 bases). The germline gives CDR1 ENHRY, CDR2 SYGVKD. V lost 9 bases and J 0 bases, leaving 6 bases between the germline ends. CDR3 length: 12 residues. The CDR3 DNA is TGTGCCATACAGGATAGCAATCAGCCCCAGCATTTT. It specifies CAIQDSNQPQHF.

This clonotype is judged hyperexpanded. The chain is built from TRBV6-6 and TRBJ1-1; tentatively, D is TRBD1 (5 bases). V was shortened by 7 bases and J by 0 bases, with 12 bases between the two germline ends. This CDR3 is built from 14 residues. Germline loops: CDR1 MNHNY, CDR2 SVGAGI (reference sequence). CDR3 nucleotides: TGTGCCAGCAACACAGGCCCGATGAACACTGAAGCTTTCTTT. It specifies CASNTGPMNTEAFF.

The table lists this clonotype with many counts. The V gene is TRBV5-4, the J gene TRBJ2-1; 7 bases map to TRBD1. CDR3 size: 15 residues. Germline CDR1 and CDR2: SGHNT and YYREEE (reference sequence). The V gene end was trimmed by 4 bases and the J gene end by 6 bases; junction bases not matched to a gene: 10. Written as DNA, the CDR3 is TGTGCCAGCAGCCCGGGGACAGTACGCGTCAATGAGCAGTTCTTC. This sequence encodes CASSPGTVRVNEQFF.

This clonotype was counted many times. This rearrangement joins TRBV4-2 to TRBJ1-1; no firm D call. Germline assignment: CDR1 LGHNA and CDR2 YNFKEQ. Trimming left V 0 bases short and J 1 base short, with 12 bases between. This CDR3 is 16 amino acids long. The CDR3: CASSQDLVEPNTEAFF. The CDR3 DNA reads TGTGCCAGCAGCCAAGATCTGGTAGAGCCGAACACTGAAGCTTTCTTT.

This clonotype was found many times. V usage is TRBV6-6 and J usage is TRBJ2-7, with D hard to call. Germline V gene data show CDR1 as MNHNY and CDR2 as SVGAGI (reference sequence). Trimming removed 6 bases from V and 6 bases from J, with 15 bases in between. This CDR3 region has 13 residues. CDR3 loop: CASSPGGVREQYF. The CDR3 bases are TGTGCCAGCAGCCCAGGTGGGGTACGCGAGCAGTACTTC.

This clonotype has ten or more counts. The chain couples TRBV29-1 to TRBJ1-1; D call uncertain. Germline V gene lookup returns CDR1 SQVTM and CDR2 ANQGSEA. Trimming took off 4 bases at V and 1 base at J, with 4 bases between the two ends. CDR3 length: 11 amino acids. CDR3 loop: CSVVQNTEAFF. The CDR3 DNA reads as TGCAGCGTTGTCCAGAACACTGAAGCTTTCTTT. The entire variable domain, with the rest obtained from reference TRBV29-1 and TRBJ1-1, is as follows: SAVISQKPSRDICQRGTSLTIQCQVDSQVTMMFWYRQQPGQSLTLIATANQGSEATYESGFVIDKFPISRPNLTFSTLTVSNMSPEDSSIYLCSVVQNTEAFFGQGTRLTVV.

As for this clonotype: Germline and junction disagree at one end, which may indicate a read error. The chain carries TRBV7-9 and TRBJ1-1; D may be TRBD1 (6 bases). The length of the CDR3 is 14 residues. CDR1 SEHNR and CDR2 FQNEAQ come from the germline V gene (reference sequence). The CDR3 protein is CASSTQGLNTEAFF. The CDR3 coding sequence is TGTGCCAGCAGCACCCAGGGGTTGAATACTGAAGCTTTCTTT.

In this sample, this clonotype is medium-sized. The chain couples TRBV29-1 to TRBJ2-1, with D possibly being TRBD2 (6 bases). Germline CDR1 and CDR2: SQVTM and ANQGSEA. V dropped 5 bases and J dropped 5 bases, with 7 bases sitting between them. This CDR3 is 11 amino acids long. CDR3 DNA sequence: TGCAGCGTTTCGGGGGACAATGAGCAGTTCTTC. Amino acids: CSVSGDNEQFF.